This TCR beta chain was profiled in a study of blood T cell repertoires in COVID-19. Authors' data handling: Amplification of reference gene primers provided the estimated nucleated cell counts. The protocol was immunoSEQ multiplex PCR, while the TCRdb copy is restricted to in-frame clones and leaves out a portion. The V and J calls and clone size were taken over from that table, and D and trimming were inferred from the DNA. The sample holds over 130,000 clones, roughly 79% seen once. Individuals drawn from 20 to 30 US areas were about 18 to 90 years old. In assigning cohorts, the study relied on participant-reported clinical history. Two negative PCRs, clearance, or symptom resolution characterized the recovered Cohort 3 donors. The CDR3 is made up of 15 amino acids. Germline V gene lookup returns CDR1 SGHNT and CDR2 YENEEA. Trimming at V came to 5 bases and at J to 0 bases, leaving 6 bases not matched to a gene.

Sequencing was done on a sample of PBMCs or T cells enriched from blood (not recorded which). The sequence was obtained from a woman in her 50s who had recovered from COVID-19. The chain recombines TRBV11-3 with TRBJ1-1; TRBD1 matches 7 bases. The CDR3 nucleotides are TGTGCCAGCAGCCCATCGACAGGGTTGAACACTGAAGCTTTCTTT. Translation gives CASSPSTGLNTEAFF.